The 24 T cell receptor beta chains reported below all come from one sample, sequenced in a study of T-cell reconstitution after alpha-beta-depleted transplantation in children listed by TCRdb under 2016. Receptors were amplified or captured by PCR. Instrument used: Illumina HiSeq 2500. To normalize quantification of the TCRbeta repertoire, the TCR libraries were built with molecular barcoding that relied on unique molecular identifiers. TCRdb took the public reads, trimmed them with fastp at Q25, ran MiXCR for clone calling and kept in-frame beta chains. Every entry covers one CDR3 protein and lists the most common genes and DNA from its rows. This sample holds hundreds of thousands of distinct CDR3 sequences; roughly 13% were observed only once. About 2.2% of the sample comes from the top ten. The treatment or condition tag for this specimen amounts to: allogeneic hematopoietic cell transplantation with graft depleted of TCRalphabeta T cells and CD19 B cells.

Material: PBMCs, mostly from graft donor cells, obtained 360 days after TCRalphabeta/CD19-depleted stem cell transplant. These receptor sequences come from a male patient younger than 18 who had a stem cell transplant for acute myeloid leukemia, so the T cells may come from the graft donor.

The rearrangement links TRBV15 to TRBJ2-5; tentative D call: TRBD2 (6 bases). The CDR3 covers 11 residues. CDR1 is LNHNV, CDR2 YYDKDF, per germline (reference sequence). Trimming pared 10 bases from V and 1 base from J, leaving 7 bases between. The CDR3, as DNA: TGTGCCAGGAGGGGCCAAGAGACCCAGTACTTC. This sequence encodes CARRGQETQYF.

At least ten counts were recorded for this clonotype. The chain has TRBV7-2 and TRBJ2-1; 10 nucleotides match TRBD2. The CDR3 runs to 16 residues. J lost 5 bases, V lost 3 bases, and 7 bases had no gene match. In germline, CDR1 is SGHTA, CDR2 FQGNSA. In DNA, the CDR3 is TGTGCCAGCAGCTTGATCGGACTAGCGGACCACAATGAGCAGTTCTTC. This codes for CASSLIGLADHNEQFF.

This chain links TRBV5-1 with TRBJ2-3; TRBD1 matches at 8 bases. V shed 1 base and J 4 bases; nucleotides not matched to a gene: 5. Germline V CDR1 and CDR2: SGHRS, YFSETQ. There are 15 residues in the CDR3. CDR3 loop: CASSLRTGWPDTQYF. CDR3 nucleotides: TGCGCCAGCAGCTTGAGGACAGGGTGGCCAGATACGCAGTATTTT.

This clonotype appeared many times. The rearrangement uses TRBV12-3 or TRBV12-4 and TRBJ2-3; D unclear. V was pared by 6 bases and J by 2 bases, with 6 bases between. The CDR3 covers 12 residues. The DNA for the CDR3 is TGTGCCAGCAGACAGCTCACAGATACGCAGTATTTT. Residues: CASRQLTDTQYF.

This chain joins TRBV28 and TRBJ1-2; TRBD1 might be the D (5 bases). The CDR3 totals 14 residues. Germline V gene lookup returns CDR1 MDHEN and CDR2 SYDVKM. The V end was cut by 2 bases, the J end by 0 bases, with 7 bases between. The CDR3 sequence: CASSLIQANYGYTF. Here the CDR3 DNA reads TGTGCCAGCAGTTTAATACAGGCTAACTATGGCTACACCTTC.

This clonotype has more than one count but fewer than ten. The V gene is TRBV11-3, the J gene TRBJ2-1; D gene unclear. The CDR3 totals 13 residues. Trimming pared 1 base from V and 4 bases from J, leaving 5 bases between. Looked up from germline, CDR1 is SGHNT and CDR2 is YENEEA. The CDR3 loop reads CASSLAAYNEQFF. The CDR3 nucleotides are TGTGCCAGCAGCTTAGCGGCATACAATGAGCAGTTCTTC.

This clonotype has more than one count but fewer than ten. The CDR3 DNA follows: TGCAGTGCTAGAGGACAGTCTGGGGCCAACGTCCTGACTTTC. Translation: CSARGQSGANVLTF. V gene TRBV20-1 combines with J gene TRBJ2-6; D may be TRBD1 (5 bases). The CDR3 runs 14 residues. Germline V gives CDR1 DFQATT, CDR2 SNEGSKA (reference sequence). The V end was cut by 1 base, the J end by 1 base, with 5 bases between.

This clonotype appeared a few times. This sequence joins TRBV29-1 and TRBJ2-1; 12 bases fit TRBD2. There are 16 residues in the CDR3. CDR1 and CDR2 (germline): SQVTM, ANQGSEA. Losses at the gene ends were 4 bases for V and 5 bases for J; bases not matched to a gene: 9. The CDR3 sequence is CSVVTSGSWVHNEQFF. The CDR3 DNA sequence: TGCAGCGTTGTGACTAGCGGGAGCTGGGTCCACAATGAGCAGTTCTTC.

This clonotype has more than one count but fewer than ten. This chain uses TRBV2 with TRBJ2-1; perhaps D is TRBD1 or TRBD2 (7 bases each). Germline loops: CDR1 SNHLY, CDR2 FYNNEI. The V end lost 2 bases, the J end lost 15 bases, and 20 bases lay between the germline ends. The CDR3 loop spans 14 amino acids. CDR3 region: CASSEILAEGALFF. CDR3 nucleotide sequence: TGTGCCAGCAGTGAAATCCTAGCGGAGGGGGCTTTGTTCTTC.

Many counts were recorded for this clonotype. The chain has TRBV5-1 and TRBJ2-1; 12 nucleotides line up with TRBD2. CDR1 and CDR2 from the germline V gene are SGHRS and YFSETQ. This CDR3 spans 18 amino acids. After removal of 4 bases from V and 2 bases from J, the junction contained 10 bases not matched to a gene. The CDR3 bases are TGCGCCAGCAGCCCTAGCGGGAGGGCCGAGTCCCCCTACAATGAGCAGTTCTTC. Its protein is CASSPSGRAESPYNEQFF.

This clonotype was detected only a few times. The chain combines TRBV20-1 with TRBJ2-7; 9 nucleotides align to TRBD1. The length of the CDR3 is 16 residues. Germline CDR1 is DFQATT and CDR2 is SNEGSKA (reference sequence). The V gene end was trimmed by 1 base and the J gene end by 2 bases; junction bases not matched to a gene: 9. CDR3 region: CSARASGTGTTYEQYF. DNA of the CDR3: TGCAGTGCTAGAGCCTCCGGGACAGGGACTACCTACGAGCAGTACTTC.

In this sample, this clonotype turned up a few times. The rearrangement links TRBV7-3 to TRBJ2-2, with 8 nucleotides matching TRBD1. CDR1 is SGHTA, CDR2 FQGTGA, per germline. Trimming took 2 bases from V and 1 from J; bases not matched to a gene: 3. This CDR3 spans 16 amino acids. The CDR3 DNA reads as TGTGCCAGCAGCTTAGGGACAGGCGTGAACACCGGGGAGCTGTTTTTT. Translating it yields CASSLGTGVNTGELFF.

The CDR3, as DNA: TGTGCCAGCAGCTCCGTTGTGGGGGGGAGCACAGATACGCAGTATTTT. Amino acids: CASSSVVGGSTDTQYF. This sequence joins TRBV7-2 and TRBJ2-3; 7 bases fit TRBD2. The CDR3 is made up of 16 amino acids. Germline-derived CDR1 and CDR2 are SGHTA and FQGNSA. J lost 0 bases, V lost 4 bases, and 7 bases had no gene match.

This clonotype was seen at least ten times. The V gene is TRBV25-1, the J gene TRBJ2-5; no definite D call. The germline V gene encodes CDR1 MGHDK and CDR2 SYGVNS. CDR3 length equals 13 residues. V shed 6 bases and J shed 5 bases, with 13 bases lying between them. Here the CDR3 reads CASSDLRTETQYF. CDR3 bases: TGTGCCAGCAGCGACCTCCGCACGGAGACCCAGTACTTC.

The rearrangement links TRBV11-2 to TRBJ2-1; 7 bases match TRBD1. From germline, CDR1 is SGHAT and CDR2 FQNNGV. Trimming cost V 1 base and J 1 base; bases outside gene matches: 7. This CDR3 comprises 17 residues. DNA for the CDR3: TGTGCCAGCAGCTTAGTCCCGGACAGGTTTTCCTACAATGAGCAGTTCTTC. Translating it yields CASSLVPDRFSYNEQFF.

This clonotype was detected many times. V usage is TRBV4-3 and J usage is TRBJ2-1, with 8 bases matching TRBD2. The CDR3 contains 15 residues. Germline values: CDR1 LGHNA, CDR2 YSLEER. The trim removed 2 bases at V and 6 bases at J, leaving 6 bases unmatched. CDR3 region: CASSQSGLAVNEQFF. The DNA of the CDR3 is TGCGCCAGCAGCCAAAGCGGACTAGCCGTCAATGAGCAGTTCTTC.

A few counts support this clonotype. The chain combines TRBV28 with TRBJ2-7; 11 bases agree with TRBD2. The germline V gene has CDR1 MDHEN and CDR2 SYDVKM. The CDR3 sequence is 16 residues long. V lost 2 bases and J lost 0; bases outside the gene matches: 3. CDR3 in DNA: TGTGCCAGCAGTTTACTAGCGGGAGGCAACTCCTACGAGCAGTACTTC. Amino acid sequence: CASSLLAGGNSYEQYF.

This clonotype showed up just a few times. CDR3 residues: CSVGQDYNSPLHF. Written as DNA, the CDR3 is TGCAGCGTTGGACAGGATTATAATTCACCCCTCCACTTT. The V and J genes are TRBV29-1 and TRBJ1-6; perhaps TRBD1 as D (6 bases). The germline V gene has CDR1 SQVTM and CDR2 ANQGSEA. This CDR3 has 13 amino acids. Trimming left V 4 bases short and J 4 bases short, with 8 bases between.

The chain is built from TRBV6-5 and TRBJ1-2; no definite D call. Germline assignment: CDR1 MNHEY and CDR2 SVGAGI. The CDR3 runs to 16 residues. V was clipped by 5 bases and J by 0 bases, with 16 bases between them. The CDR3 reads CASSLLGGPPNYGYTF. The DNA for the CDR3 is TGTGCCAGCAGTCTCCTTGGTGGGCCCCCTAACTATGGCTACACCTTC.

This clonotype was detected a few times. CDR3 loop: CASSLSAGVREQYF. The CDR3 region has the DNA TGTGCCAGCAGCCTGTCAGCGGGAGTGCGAGAGCAGTACTTC. The rearrangement joins TRBV12-3 or TRBV12-4 to TRBJ2-7, with TRBD2 identical over 8 bases. Trimming cost V 6 bases and J 7 bases; bases outside gene matches: 11. The CDR3 runs to 14 residues.

This clonotype came up a few times. The rearrangement links TRBV5-5 to TRBJ2-3; the D gene is possibly TRBD2 (6 bases). Trimming left V 1 base short and J 0 bases short, with 18 bases between. CDR3 length: 18 residues. CDR1 and CDR2 from the germline V gene are SGHKS and YYEKEE (reference sequence). The CDR3 spells CASSLYLVRETSTDTQYF. CDR3 in DNA: TGTGCCAGCAGCTTGTACCTGGTACGGGAGACTAGCACAGATACGCAGTATTTT.

This chain connects TRBV30 to TRBJ2-1, with 8 nucleotides matching TRBD2. Per the germline V gene, CDR1 is GTSNPN and CDR2 is SVGIG (reference sequence). The CDR3 has 14 amino acids. V trimming: 5 bases; J trimming: 4 bases; junction bases outside the gene matches: 7. CDR3 sequence: CAWFLGGRYNEQFF. The CDR3 DNA is TGTGCCTGGTTCCTAGGCGGGAGGTACAATGAGCAGTTCTTC.

This clonotype appeared a few times. The chain couples TRBV15 to TRBJ2-7; 7 nucleotides match TRBD1. The CDR3 loop spans 14 amino acids. The V gene's germline CDR1 is LNHNV and CDR2 YYDKDF (reference sequence). With V trimmed by 4 bases and J by 3 bases, 6 bases remained unmatched. The CDR3 DNA reads as TGTGCCACCAGCACCGGGACAGCCATCTACGAGCAGTACTTC. Translated: CATSTGTAIYEQYF.

This clonotype occurred many times. The chain combines TRBV20-1 with TRBJ1-6; D is unresolved. Per germline, CDR1 DFQATT and CDR2 SNEGSKA (reference sequence). Trimming took off 3 bases at V and 9 bases at J, with 15 bases between the two ends. The CDR3 covers 14 residues. In DNA, the CDR3 is TGCAGTGCTAGCCCGGACCAGTTGGGTTCACCCCTCCACTTT. Its protein product is CSASPDQLGSPLHF.